This TCR beta chain came from a study of lymphopenia after photon versus proton radiotherapy. The V gene end was trimmed by 8 bases and the J gene end by 5 bases; junction bases not matched to a gene: 4. Germline V gene data show CDR1 as LNHDA and CDR2 as SQIVND (reference sequence). The CDR3 runs to 14 residues. The method was immunoSEQ multiplex PCR; TCRdb's version includes in-frame clones alone and lacks a portion of them. The data hold around 25,000 clones, with 84% observed a single time. This TCR derives from a man in his forties with gastric cancer. The sequencing here drew on peripheral blood, taken from a patient treated with photon-based radiotherapy. V gene TRBV19 combines with J gene TRBJ2-6; TRBD1 agrees at 9 bases. CDR3 loop: CASAGTGRANVLTF. CDR3 nucleotides: TGTGCCAGTGCAGGGACAGGGAGGGCCAACGTCCTGACTTTC.